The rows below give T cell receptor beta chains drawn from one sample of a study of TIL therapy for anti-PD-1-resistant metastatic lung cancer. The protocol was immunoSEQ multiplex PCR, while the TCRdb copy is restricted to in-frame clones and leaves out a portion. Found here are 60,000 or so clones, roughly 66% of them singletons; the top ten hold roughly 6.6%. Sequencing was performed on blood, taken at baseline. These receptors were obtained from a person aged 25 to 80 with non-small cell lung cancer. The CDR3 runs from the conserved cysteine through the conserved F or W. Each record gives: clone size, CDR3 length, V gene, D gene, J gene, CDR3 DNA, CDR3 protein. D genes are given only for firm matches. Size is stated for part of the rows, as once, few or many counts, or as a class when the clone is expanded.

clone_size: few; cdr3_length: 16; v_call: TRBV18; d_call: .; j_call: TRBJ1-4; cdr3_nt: TGTGCCAGCTCACCACTCCTCGGGACGAATAATGAAAAACTGTTTTTT; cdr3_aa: CASSPLLGTNNEKLFF
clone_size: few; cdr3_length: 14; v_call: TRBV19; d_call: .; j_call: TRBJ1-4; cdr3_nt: TGTGCCAGTAGTATACAGGGTCGACAAGAAAAACTGTTTTTT; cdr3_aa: CASSIQGRQEKLFF
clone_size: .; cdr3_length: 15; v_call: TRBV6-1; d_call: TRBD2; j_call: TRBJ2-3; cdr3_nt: TGTGCCAGCAGGCCAATAGCGGGGGGGCCGGATACGCAGTATTTT; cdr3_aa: CASRPIAGGPDTQYF
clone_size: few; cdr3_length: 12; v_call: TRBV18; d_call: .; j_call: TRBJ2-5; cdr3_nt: TGTGCCAGCTCATCAGCGAGGGAGACCCAGTACTTC; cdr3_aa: CASSSARETQYF
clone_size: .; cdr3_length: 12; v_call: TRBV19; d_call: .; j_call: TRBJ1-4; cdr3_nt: TGTGCCCGGACGGAAGGGAATGAAAAACTGTTTTTT; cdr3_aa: CARTEGNEKLFF
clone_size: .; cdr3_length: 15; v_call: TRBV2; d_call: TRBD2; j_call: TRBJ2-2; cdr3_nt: TGTGCCAGCAGTGAGTGGGCGGGAGGGACCGGGGAGCTGTTTTTT; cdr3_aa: CASSEWAGGTGELFF
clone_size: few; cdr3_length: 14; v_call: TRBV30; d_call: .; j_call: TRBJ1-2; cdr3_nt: TGTGCCTGGAGTGTTAGCAGGGGCCGCGGGGGCTACACCTTC; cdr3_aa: CAWSVSRGRGGYTF
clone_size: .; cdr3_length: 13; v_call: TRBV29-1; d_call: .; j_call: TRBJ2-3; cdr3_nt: TGCAGCGTTGGGCCGAGGAGCACAGATACGCAGTATTTT; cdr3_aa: CSVGPRSTDTQYF
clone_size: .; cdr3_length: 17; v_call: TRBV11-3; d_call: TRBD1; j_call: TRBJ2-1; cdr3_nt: TGTGCCAGCAGCTTAAGACCGGGACAGGGGGCGTACAATGAGCAGTTCTTC; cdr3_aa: CASSLRPGQGAYNEQFF
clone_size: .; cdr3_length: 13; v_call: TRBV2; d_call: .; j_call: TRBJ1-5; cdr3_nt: TGTGCCAGCAGTGGGCAGGGTAATCAGCCCCAGCATTTT; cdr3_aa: CASSGQGNQPQHF